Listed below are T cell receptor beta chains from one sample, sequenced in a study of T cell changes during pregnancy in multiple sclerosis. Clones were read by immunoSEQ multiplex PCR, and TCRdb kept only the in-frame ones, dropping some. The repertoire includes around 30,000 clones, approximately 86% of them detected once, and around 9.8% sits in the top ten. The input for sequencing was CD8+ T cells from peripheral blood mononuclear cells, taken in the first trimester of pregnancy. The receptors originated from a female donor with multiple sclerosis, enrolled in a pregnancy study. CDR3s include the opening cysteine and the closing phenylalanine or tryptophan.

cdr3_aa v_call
CASCRLVGGYNEQFF TRBV27
CASSLFRGDYGYTF TRBV27
CASTQVLDWSYEQYF TRBV4-2
CAAGSYNEQFF TRBV27
CASSIDSEETQYF TRBV19
CASSHGQGRPYEQYF TRBV9
CASSLGRVGEQYF TRBV5-6
CASSYKLDRNSPLHF TRBV6-6
CASSLVQGASYEQYF TRBV7-9
CASSELQGANQPQHF TRBV2
CASSQDKAAYNEQFF TRBV4-3
CASSVGRRRGLKNIQYF TRBV9
CASRDISYEQYF TRBV10-2
CASSEGQGNYEQYF TRBV9
CASSQLNRDKFYGYTF TRBV4-1
CASRGDISSYEQYF TRBV27
CASSPRDRAEQYF TRBV4-1
CASSDRGDPRGAEAFF TRBV2
CASIPELVAKNIQYF TRBV6-6
CASRFTGSNQPQHF TRBV27
CASKPETGTGDGGELFF TRBV2
CAWREGLAPQETQYF TRBV30
CASSLVTSYNEQFF TRBV7-9
CASSLVDTPSSYNEQFF TRBV7-7
CASRQGETNYGYTF TRBV6-5
CASSDTGTSASNEQFF TRBV6-4
CASSEGGAGAYEQYF TRBV6-1
CASRPDSNTEAFF TRBV6-5
CASSLGAGHYGYTF TRBV7-9
CASSFLHRDGNTEAFF TRBV28
CASNTASGAKETQYF TRBV27
CATSRGGGANEKLFF TRBV15
CASRREGRITDTQYF TRBV7-6
CASSLVRRGRAEQYF TRBV28
CATSQSQNTEAFF TRBV6-1
CASSKRQGDEKLFF TRBV4-1
CASREGSSYEQYF TRBV6-5
CASSLTDRDLYGYTF TRBV13
CAWSVGLVTDTQYF TRBV30
CASSQEGPGVAGIYNEQFF TRBV4-2
CASSIGLAGDGETQYF TRBV5-1
CASSGGNTDTQYF TRBV2
CAWDLAGAYEQYF TRBV30
CASSLAGQGSYEQYF TRBV7-2
CASSPRTEAFF TRBV13
CASSLNPGTSIDEQFF TRBV7-3